This T cell receptor (beta chain) stems from a study of radiation and T cells in renal cell carcinoma. Study background: Nephrectomy followed 15 Gy stereotactic body radiation by 4 weeks.

The data were produced by immunoSEQ multiplex PCR, yet TCRdb's version contains in-frame clones alone and is incomplete. The sample has around 130,000 clones, 75% to 90% seen once. Time point specified: blood 2 weeks post-SBRT. Treatment indicated: 15 Gy SBRT to primary tumor, nephrectomy 4 weeks later. Blood was sampled at baseline, 2 weeks and 4 weeks after SBRT. The patient's renal cell carcinoma had clear cell pathology. The CDR3 sequence is 13 residues long. Trimming left V 1 base short and J 5 bases short, with 8 bases between. The germline V gene has CDR1 SGHVS and CDR2 FQNEAQ. The chain has TRBV7-8 and TRBJ1-1; no clear D. This TCR came from a woman aged 55-69 years with renal cell carcinoma. The specimen was blood, collected from a patient whose treatment included radiotherapy and nephrectomy. This CDR3 reads CASSLVYGTEAFF. The CDR3 nucleotides are TGTGCCAGCAGCTTAGTCTACGGAACTGAAGCTTTCTTT.